This T cell receptor beta chain appears in the sequencing data of a study of shared clonotypes between healthy human individuals. With respect to this clone: Its antigen is not known. Other DNA sequences in the same sample also yield this CDR3.

Profiled with immunoSEQ multiplex PCR; TCRdb holds only in-frame clones, not every one. Of fewer than 2.5 million clones listed, roughly 93% were seen once; the top ten hold 0.35% to 0.45%. The donors were adults (healthy and HIV-negative) with no recent acute infections or vaccinations. Everyone who donated was a Caucasian adult who lived in Nashville, Tennessee. In the CD4+ fraction, cells were divided into CD45RA+ naive and CD45RA-negative memory subsets. Study-wide results and caveats: Against clonotypes common to all four donors, non-shared ones had lower generation probabilities.

Germline CDR1 and CDR2: SGHRS and YFSETQ. After removal of 1 base from V and 5 bases from J, the junction contained 2 bases not matched to a gene. The CDR3 runs 15 residues. This TCR came from a man between 18 and 29 years old in good health. Some clones in this sample may be carry-over from other donors' samples. The sequenced sample consisted of naive CD4+ T cells from PBMCs. Subset meaning: CD45RA+ positively selected. V gene TRBV5-1 combines with J gene TRBJ2-1, with 11 bases aligning to TRBD2. The CDR3 region is CASSLLAGGNNEQFF. The CDR3 DNA is TGCGCCAGCAGCTTGCTAGCGGGAGGTAACAATGAGCAGTTCTTC.